This T cell receptor (beta chain) was captured by sequencing in a study of cytomegalovirus exposure and HLA in healthy donors. Findings and caveats of the study: A later analysis linked more than 15,000 TCR beta sequences to HLA alleles at 0.05 false discovery rate. Later, TCR association rates were found to vary by HLA locus, highest for DRB1 and lowest for HLA-C.

Both 60 Vbeta primers and 13 Jbeta primers went into the PCR. Libraries were prepared by immunoSEQ multiplex PCR; TCRdb keeps only in-frame clonotypes and omits some of them. The sample carries approximately 160,000 clones, roughly 80% recorded once. The CDR3 is made up of 16 amino acids. Unmatched junction bases numbered 4, after V lost 5 bases and J lost 0 bases. CDR1 and CDR2 from the germline V gene are SGHTA and FQGTGA. This clone was observed a single time. Its specificity is unknown. This rearrangement joins TRBV7-3 to TRBJ2-6; TRBD2 matches at 7 bases. This clonotype was sampled from a woman aged 18-29 years in good health and CMV-seronegative. The sequencing input was PBMCs. Here the CDR3 reads CASSRGVRSGANVLTF. CDR3 in DNA: TGTGCCAGCAGCCGGGGGGTGCGCTCTGGGGCCAACGTCCTGACTTTC.